Listed below are T cell receptor beta chains from one sample, sequenced in a study of blood T cell repertoires in COVID-19. Sequenced by immunoSEQ multiplex PCR; TCRdb stores in-frame clones only, minus some. Here the sample spans 90,000 or so clones, about 89% being singletons. Material for sequencing was peripheral blood. These receptors were obtained from a man in his sixties with COVID-19, enrolled during active disease. CDR3s include the opening cysteine and the closing phenylalanine or tryptophan. A D gene is named only where the DNA matches it firmly. Some rows have no size entry. The others give once, few or many, or a class for an expanded clone.

J: TRBJ1-5
size: NA
D: NA
V: TRBV4-3
DNA: TGCGCCAGCAGCCAAGATGGGGGGGGTCAGCCCCAGCATTTT
CDR3: CASSQDGGGQPQHF

J: TRBJ2-7
size: once
D: TRBD1
V: TRBV5-1
DNA: TGCGCCAGCAGCTTGGCAACCGGGACAGGGGCAAACGAGCAGTACTTC
CDR3: CASSLATGTGANEQYF

J: TRBJ1-2
size: few
D: NA
V: TRBV29-1
DNA: TGCAGCGTTGAGGGGGAGGGGACGAGTAACTATGGCTACACCTTC
CDR3: CSVEGEGTSNYGYTF

J: TRBJ2-1
size: NA
D: NA
V: TRBV3-1/TRBV3-2
DNA: TGTGCCAGCAGCGCAGGGGAGGGCAACGGATACAATGAGCAGTTCTTC
CDR3: CASSAGEGNGYNEQFF

J: TRBJ1-4
size: once
D: TRBD1
V: TRBV6-4
DNA: TGTGCCAGCAGTGACTCGACGTCAGGGGGCCCGGAAAAACTGTTTTTT
CDR3: CASSDSTSGGPEKLFF

J: TRBJ1-1
size: NA
D: NA
V: TRBV10-1
DNA: TGCGCCAGCAGTGGCCGGGACAACCGTCGCACTGAAGCTTTCTTT
CDR3: CASSGRDNRRTEAFF

J: TRBJ2-5
size: many
D: NA
V: TRBV21-1
DNA: TGTGCCAGCAGCAATCCCCATGACAGGGGGCATGAGACCCAGTACTTC
CDR3: CASSNPHDRGHETQYF

J: TRBJ1-6
size: NA
D: NA
V: TRBV7-6
DNA: TGTGCCAGCAGCCGGGATGCGCAGGATTCACCCCTCCACTTT
CDR3: CASSRDAQDSPLHF

J: TRBJ1-4
size: NA
D: TRBD1
V: TRBV7-6
DNA: TGTGCCAGCAGCCCGACAGGGCATGCTGAAAAACTGTTTTTT
CDR3: CASSPTGHAEKLFF

J: TRBJ1-2
size: NA
D: TRBD1
V: TRBV29-1
DNA: TGCAGCGGCTCCAGGGGGCCCGTCTTC
CDR3: CSGSRGPVF

J: TRBJ2-7
size: NA
D: TRBD2
V: TRBV3-1/TRBV3-2
DNA: TGTGCCAGCAGCCAAGGGCTAGCGGACTTCTACGAGCAGTACTTC
CDR3: CASSQGLADFYEQYF

J: TRBJ1-5
size: NA
D: NA
V: TRBV18
DNA: TGTGCCAGCTCACCCTCCCCAGACCCAGGGATTGGCCAGCCCCAGCATTTT
CDR3: CASSPSPDPGIGQPQHF

J: TRBJ2-7
size: NA
D: NA
V: TRBV6-5
DNA: TGTGCCAGCAGTTACACCATCCTGGACTTCTACGAGCAGTACTTC
CDR3: CASSYTILDFYEQYF

J: TRBJ1-6
size: NA
D: NA
V: TRBV3-1/TRBV3-2
DNA: TGTGCCAGCAGCCAAGATGCAATGAGGGGGAGCATGGGTTCACCCCTCCACTTT
CDR3: CASSQDAMRGSMGSPLHF

J: TRBJ2-5
size: NA
D: NA
V: TRBV5-1
DNA: TGCGCCAGCAGCTTGGTCTCAGGGGAAGAGACCCAGTACTTC
CDR3: CASSLVSGEETQYF

J: TRBJ1-1
size: once
D: NA
V: TRBV30
DNA: TGTGCCTGGAGCCCCGAGACTGTGAACACTGAAGCTTTCTTT
CDR3: CAWSPETVNTEAFF

J: TRBJ2-3
size: NA
D: NA
V: TRBV27
DNA: TGTGCCAGCAGTTTGGGGCAGGGGTCAGATACGCAGTATTTT
CDR3: CASSLGQGSDTQYF

J: TRBJ2-1
size: NA
D: TRBD2
V: TRBV11-2
DNA: TGTGCCAGCAGCTTATCTAGCGGGGCATCCTACAATGAGCAGTTCTTC
CDR3: CASSLSSGASYNEQFF

J: TRBJ2-7
size: few
D: TRBD2
V: TRBV11-2
DNA: TGTGCCAGCAGCTTAGATCGGTGGGGGACTAGCGGGGCAAGCGACGAGCAGTACTTC
CDR3: CASSLDRWGTSGASDEQYF

J: TRBJ2-5
size: once
D: TRBD2
V: TRBV9
DNA: TGTGCCAGCACACCCCCCCCGGGGGGATACCAAGAGACCCAGTACTTC
CDR3: CASTPPPGGYQETQYF

J: TRBJ1-1
size: NA
D: TRBD1
V: TRBV7-3
DNA: TGTGCCAGCAGCTTATCAGGGGGTATGAACACTGAAGCTTTCTTT
CDR3: CASSLSGGMNTEAFF

J: TRBJ1-6
size: NA
D: TRBD1
V: TRBV20-1
DNA: TGCAGTGCTAGTGACAGGGGGGCGTCGGGTGGTTCACCCCTCCACTTT
CDR3: CSASDRGASGGSPLHF

J: TRBJ1-2
size: NA
D: NA
V: TRBV5-1
DNA: TGCGCCAGCAGCGATATGACAGAATCCTCTTATGGCTACACCTTC
CDR3: CASSDMTESSYGYTF

J: TRBJ2-7
size: once
D: NA
V: TRBV19
DNA: TGTGCCAGTAGTCCCCAGACAGTCCCCTACGAGCAGTACTTC
CDR3: CASSPQTVPYEQYF

J: TRBJ1-1
size: NA
D: TRBD1
V: TRBV7-3
DNA: TGTGCCAGCAGCTCGCGGACAGGGGGCACTGAAGCTTTCTTT
CDR3: CASSSRTGGTEAFF